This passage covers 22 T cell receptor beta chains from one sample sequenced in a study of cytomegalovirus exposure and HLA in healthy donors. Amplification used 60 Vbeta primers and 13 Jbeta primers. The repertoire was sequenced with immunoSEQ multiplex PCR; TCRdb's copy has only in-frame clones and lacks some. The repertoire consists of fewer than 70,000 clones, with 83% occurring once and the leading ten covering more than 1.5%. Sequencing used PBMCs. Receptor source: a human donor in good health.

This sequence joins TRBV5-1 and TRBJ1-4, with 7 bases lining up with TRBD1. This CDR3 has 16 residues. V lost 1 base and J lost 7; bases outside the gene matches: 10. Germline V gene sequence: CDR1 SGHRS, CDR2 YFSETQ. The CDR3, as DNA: TGCGCCAGCAGCTTGTATTTTGACAGGGAGACTGAAAAACTGTTTTTT. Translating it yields CASSLYFDRETEKLFF.

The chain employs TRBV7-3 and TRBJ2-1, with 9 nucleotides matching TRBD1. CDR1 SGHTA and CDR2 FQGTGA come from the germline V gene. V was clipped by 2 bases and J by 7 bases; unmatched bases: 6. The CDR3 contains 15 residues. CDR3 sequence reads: CASSLDRGLENEQFF. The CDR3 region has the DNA TGTGCCAGCAGCTTAGACAGGGGGTTGGAAAATGAGCAGTTCTTC.

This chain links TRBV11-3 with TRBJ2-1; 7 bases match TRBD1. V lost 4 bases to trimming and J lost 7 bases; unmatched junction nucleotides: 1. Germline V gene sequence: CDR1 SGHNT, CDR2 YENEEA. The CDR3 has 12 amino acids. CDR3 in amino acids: CASSWTGNEQFF. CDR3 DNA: TGTGCCAGCAGCTGGACAGGAAATGAGCAGTTCTTC. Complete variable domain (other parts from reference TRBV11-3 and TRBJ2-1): EAGVVQSPRYKIIEKKQPVAFWCNPISGHNTLYWYLQNLGQGPELLIRYENEEAVDDSQLPKDRFSAERLKGVDSTLKIQPAELGDSAVYLCASSWTGNEQFFGPGTRLTVL.

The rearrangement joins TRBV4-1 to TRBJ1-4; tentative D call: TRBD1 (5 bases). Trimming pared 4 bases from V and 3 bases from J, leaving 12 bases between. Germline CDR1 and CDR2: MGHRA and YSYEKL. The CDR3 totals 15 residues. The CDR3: CASSLRQNPNEKLFF. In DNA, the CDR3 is TGCGCCAGCAGCCTAAGACAGAACCCTAATGAAAAACTGTTTTTT.

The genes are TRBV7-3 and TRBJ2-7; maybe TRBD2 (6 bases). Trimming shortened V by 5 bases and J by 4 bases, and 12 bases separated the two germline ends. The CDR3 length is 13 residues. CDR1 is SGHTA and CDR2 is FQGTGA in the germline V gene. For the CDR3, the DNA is TGTGCCAGCAGCCAAGGGACTGAATACGAGCAGTACTTC. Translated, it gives CASSQGTEYEQYF.

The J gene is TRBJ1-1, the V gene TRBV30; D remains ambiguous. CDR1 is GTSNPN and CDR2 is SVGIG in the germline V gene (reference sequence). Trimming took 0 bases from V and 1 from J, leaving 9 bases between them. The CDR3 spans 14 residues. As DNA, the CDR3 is TGTGCCTGGAGTGTAACCCGGGGGAACACTGAAGCTTTCTTT. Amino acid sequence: CAWSVTRGNTEAFF.

In nucleotides, the CDR3 is TGTGCCAGCAGCGAAAATTCGAGGCAGTACTTC. Translating gives CASSENSRQYF. This chain joins TRBV5-6 and TRBJ2-5, with D hard to call. Trimming took 4 bases from V and 11 from J, leaving 12 bases between them. Germline CDR1 and CDR2: SGHDT and YYEEEE. The CDR3 sequence is 11 residues long.

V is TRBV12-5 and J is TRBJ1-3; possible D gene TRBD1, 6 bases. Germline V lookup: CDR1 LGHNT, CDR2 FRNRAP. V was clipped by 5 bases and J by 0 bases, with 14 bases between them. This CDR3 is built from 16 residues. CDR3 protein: CASGKTTGFSGNTIYF. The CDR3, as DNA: TGTGCTAGTGGTAAGACAACAGGGTTCTCTGGAAACACCATATATTTT.

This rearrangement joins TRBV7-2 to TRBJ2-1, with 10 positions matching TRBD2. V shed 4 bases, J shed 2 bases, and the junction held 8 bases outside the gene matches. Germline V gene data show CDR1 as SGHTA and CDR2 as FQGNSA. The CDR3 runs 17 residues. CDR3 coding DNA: TGTGCCAGCAGCTCTTCACTAGCGGGAAGTACCTACAATGAGCAGTTCTTC. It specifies CASSSSLAGSTYNEQFF.

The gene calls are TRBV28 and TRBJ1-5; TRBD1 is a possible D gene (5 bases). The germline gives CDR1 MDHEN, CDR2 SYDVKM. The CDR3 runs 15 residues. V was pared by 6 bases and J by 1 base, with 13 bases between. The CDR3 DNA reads TGTGCCAGCAGCTCAATCAGGGCGAGCAATCAGCCCCAGCATTTT. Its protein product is CASSSIRASNQPQHF.

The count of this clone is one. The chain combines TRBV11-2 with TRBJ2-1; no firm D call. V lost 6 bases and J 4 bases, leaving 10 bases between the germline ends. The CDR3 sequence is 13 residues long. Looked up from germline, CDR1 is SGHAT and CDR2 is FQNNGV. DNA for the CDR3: TGTGCCAGCAGTTTACTTCCTTACAATGAGCAGTTCTTC. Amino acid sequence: CASSLLPYNEQFF.

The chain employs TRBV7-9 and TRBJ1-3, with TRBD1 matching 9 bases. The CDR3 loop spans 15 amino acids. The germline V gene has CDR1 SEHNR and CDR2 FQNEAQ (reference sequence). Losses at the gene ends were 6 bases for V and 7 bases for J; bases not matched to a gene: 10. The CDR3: CASSPTGTGSNTIYF. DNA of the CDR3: TGTGCCAGCAGTCCTACCGGGACAGGGTCCAACACCATATATTTT.

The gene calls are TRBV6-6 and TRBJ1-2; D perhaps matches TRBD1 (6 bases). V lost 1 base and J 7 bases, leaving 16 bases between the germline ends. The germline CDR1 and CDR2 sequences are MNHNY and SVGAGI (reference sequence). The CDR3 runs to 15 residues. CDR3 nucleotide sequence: TGTGCCAGCAGTTACTTGGGAGGGGGAAGTAGTGGCTACACCTTC. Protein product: CASSYLGGGSSGYTF.

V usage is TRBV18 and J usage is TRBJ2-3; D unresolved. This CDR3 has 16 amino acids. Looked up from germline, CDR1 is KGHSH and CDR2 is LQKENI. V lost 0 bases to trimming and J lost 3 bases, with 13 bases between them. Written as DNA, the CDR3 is TGTGCCAGCTCACCACCAAGATCCTACCCGACAGATACGCAGTATTTT. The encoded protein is CASSPPRSYPTDTQYF.

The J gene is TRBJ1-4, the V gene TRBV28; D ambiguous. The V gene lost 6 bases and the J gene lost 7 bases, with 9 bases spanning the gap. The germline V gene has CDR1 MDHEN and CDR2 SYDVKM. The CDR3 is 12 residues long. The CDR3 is CASSAGGEKLFF. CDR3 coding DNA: TGTGCCAGCAGCGCCGGTGGTGAAAAACTGTTTTTT.

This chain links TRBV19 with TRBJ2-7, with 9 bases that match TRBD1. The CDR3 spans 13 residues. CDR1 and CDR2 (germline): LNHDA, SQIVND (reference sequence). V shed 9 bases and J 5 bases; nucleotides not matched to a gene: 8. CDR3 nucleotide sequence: TGTGCCAGCAAGGGACAGGGTCTTCACGAGCAGTACTTC. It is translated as CASKGQGLHEQYF.

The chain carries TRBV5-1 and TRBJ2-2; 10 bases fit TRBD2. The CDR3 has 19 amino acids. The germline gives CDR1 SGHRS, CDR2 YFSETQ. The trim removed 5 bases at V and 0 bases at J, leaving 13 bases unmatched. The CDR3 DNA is TGCGCCAGCAGGCTACCATTTAGCGGGGGGCCTACGAACACCGGGGAGCTGTTTTTT. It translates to CASRLPFSGGPTNTGELFF.

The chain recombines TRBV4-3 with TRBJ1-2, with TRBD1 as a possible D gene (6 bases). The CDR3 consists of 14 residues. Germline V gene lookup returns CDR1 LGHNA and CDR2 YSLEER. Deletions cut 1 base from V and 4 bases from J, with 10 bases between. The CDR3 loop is CASSQVPGVYGYTF. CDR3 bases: TGCGCCAGCAGCCAAGTCCCAGGGGTCTATGGCTACACCTTC.

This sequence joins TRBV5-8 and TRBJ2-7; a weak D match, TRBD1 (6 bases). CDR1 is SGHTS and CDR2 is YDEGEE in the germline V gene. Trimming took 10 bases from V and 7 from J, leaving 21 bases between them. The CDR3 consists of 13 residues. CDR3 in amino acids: CAGKQGSHGEQYF. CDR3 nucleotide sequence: TGTGCCGGAAAACAGGGATCCCATGGGGAGCAGTACTTC.

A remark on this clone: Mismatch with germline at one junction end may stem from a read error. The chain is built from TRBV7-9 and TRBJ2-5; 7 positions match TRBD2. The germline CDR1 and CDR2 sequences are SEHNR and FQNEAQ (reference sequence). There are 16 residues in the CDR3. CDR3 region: CSSSPRLVIGGETQYF. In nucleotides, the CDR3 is TGTTCCAGCAGCCCGCGACTAGTCATCGGGGGGGAGACCCAGTACTTC.

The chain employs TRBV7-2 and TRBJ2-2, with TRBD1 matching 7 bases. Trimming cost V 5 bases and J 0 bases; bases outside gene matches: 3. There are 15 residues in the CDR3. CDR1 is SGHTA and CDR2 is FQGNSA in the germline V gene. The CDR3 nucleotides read TGTGCCAGCAGCCTAGGGGGCGCGAACACCGGGGAGCTGTTTTTT. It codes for CASSLGGANTGELFF.

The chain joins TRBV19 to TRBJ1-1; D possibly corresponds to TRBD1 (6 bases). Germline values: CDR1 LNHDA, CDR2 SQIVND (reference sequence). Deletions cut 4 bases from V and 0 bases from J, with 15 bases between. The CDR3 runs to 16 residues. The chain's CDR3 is CASSKVQGPMNTEAFF. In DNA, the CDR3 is TGTGCCAGTAGTAAAGTACAGGGTCCGATGAACACTGAAGCTTTCTTT.